The sequence of this T cell receptor (beta chain) was determined in a study of blood T cells in healthy people across ages. There are a few counts of this clonotype. Per the germline V gene, CDR1 is SGHAT and CDR2 is FQNNGV. CDR3 size: 12 residues. Primers used in a second PCR of about 6 to 11 cycles were a sample-barcoded 5' primer and a J-beta primer mix. Every single cDNA molecule received a tag from a template-switch adaptor with 12 random nucleotides. From the 5' RACE reads, TCRdb called clonotypes with MiXCR, one entry per CDR3 protein. The table records hundreds of thousands of distinct CDR3 sequences, around 41% of them present only once.

Sequenced: blood. The receptor was derived from a man older than 75 in good health. The V and J genes are TRBV11-2 and TRBJ2-4, with no clear D. The DNA end lines up better with TRBJ2-7; the J call may be wrong. Written as DNA, the CDR3 is TGTGCCAGCAGCCCCGACCAGTTCGAGCAGTACTTC. Translating it yields CASSPDQFEQYF.